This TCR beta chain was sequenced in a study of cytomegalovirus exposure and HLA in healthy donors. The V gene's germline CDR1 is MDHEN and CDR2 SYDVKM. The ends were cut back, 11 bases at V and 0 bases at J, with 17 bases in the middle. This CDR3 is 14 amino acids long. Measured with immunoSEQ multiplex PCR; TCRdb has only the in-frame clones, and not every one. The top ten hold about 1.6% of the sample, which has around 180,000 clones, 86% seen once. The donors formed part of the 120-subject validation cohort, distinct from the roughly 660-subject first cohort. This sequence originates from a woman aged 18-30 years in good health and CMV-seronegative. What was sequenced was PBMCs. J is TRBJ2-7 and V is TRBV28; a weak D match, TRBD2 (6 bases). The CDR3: CAGGGQLGSYEQYF. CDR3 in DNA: TGTGCCGGGGGAGGCCAACTAGGCTCCTACGAGCAGTACTTC.